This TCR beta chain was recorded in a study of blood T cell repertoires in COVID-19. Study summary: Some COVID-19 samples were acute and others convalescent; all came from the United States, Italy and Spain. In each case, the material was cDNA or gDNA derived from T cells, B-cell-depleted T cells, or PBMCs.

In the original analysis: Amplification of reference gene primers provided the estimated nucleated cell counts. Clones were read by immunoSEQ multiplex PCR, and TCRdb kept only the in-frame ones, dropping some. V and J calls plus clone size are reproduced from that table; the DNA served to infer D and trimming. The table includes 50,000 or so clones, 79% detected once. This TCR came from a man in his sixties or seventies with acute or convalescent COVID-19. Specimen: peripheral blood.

CDR3 sequence: CASSPGDGGEGYTF. CDR3 nucleotides: TGTGCCAGCTCACCAGGGGACGGGGGAGAGGGCTACACCTTC. The rearrangement uses TRBV18 and TRBJ1-2; tentative D call: TRBD1 (5 bases). The V end lost 2 bases, the J end lost 8 bases, and 15 bases lay between the germline ends. This CDR3 comprises 14 residues. CDR1 is KGHSH and CDR2 is LQKENI in the germline V gene.